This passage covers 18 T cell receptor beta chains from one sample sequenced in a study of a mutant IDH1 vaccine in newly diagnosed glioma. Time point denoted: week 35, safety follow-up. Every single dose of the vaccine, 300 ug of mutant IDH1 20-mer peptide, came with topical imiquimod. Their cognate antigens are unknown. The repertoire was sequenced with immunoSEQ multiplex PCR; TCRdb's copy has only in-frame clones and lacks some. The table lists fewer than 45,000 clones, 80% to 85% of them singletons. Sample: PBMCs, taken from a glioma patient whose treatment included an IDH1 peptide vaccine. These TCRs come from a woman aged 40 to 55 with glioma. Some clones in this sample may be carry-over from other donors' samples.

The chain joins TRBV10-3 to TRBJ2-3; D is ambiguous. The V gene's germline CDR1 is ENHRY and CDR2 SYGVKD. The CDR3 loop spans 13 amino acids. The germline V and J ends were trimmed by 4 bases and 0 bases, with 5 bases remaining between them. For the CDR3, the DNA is TGTGCCATCAGTGTGAGAAGCACAGATACGCAGTATTTT. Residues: CAISVRSTDTQYF.

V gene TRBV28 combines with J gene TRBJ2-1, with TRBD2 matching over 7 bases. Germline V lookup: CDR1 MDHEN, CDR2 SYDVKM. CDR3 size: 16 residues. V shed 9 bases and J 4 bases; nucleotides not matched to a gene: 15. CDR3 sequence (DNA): TGTGCCAGGGGGGGGGTGGGGGGACCACTATACAATGAGCAGTTCTTC. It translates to CARGGVGGPLYNEQFF.

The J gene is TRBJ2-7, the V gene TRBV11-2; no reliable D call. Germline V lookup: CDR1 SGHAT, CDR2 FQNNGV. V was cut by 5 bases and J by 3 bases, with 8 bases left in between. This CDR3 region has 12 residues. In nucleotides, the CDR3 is TGTGCCAGCAGCGAGATCGGCTACGAGCAGTACTTC. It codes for CASSEIGYEQYF. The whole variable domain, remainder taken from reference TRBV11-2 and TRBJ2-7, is EAGVAQSPRYKIIEKRQSVAFWCNPISGHATLYWYQQILGQGPKLLIQFQNNGVVDDSQLPKDRFSAERLKGVDSTLKIQPAKLEDSAVYLCASSEIGYEQYFGPGTRLTVT.

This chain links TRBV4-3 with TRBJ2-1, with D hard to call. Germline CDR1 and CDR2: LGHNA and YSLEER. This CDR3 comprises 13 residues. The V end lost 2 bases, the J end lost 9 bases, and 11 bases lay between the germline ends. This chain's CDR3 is CASSQTSMGEQFF. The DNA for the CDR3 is TGCGCCAGCAGCCAAACCTCCATGGGTGAGCAGTTCTTC.

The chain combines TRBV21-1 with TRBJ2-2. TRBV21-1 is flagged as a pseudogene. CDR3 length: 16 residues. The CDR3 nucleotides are TGTGCCAGCAGCAAAGCGCCGGGCAGGGGAGGCAGGGAGCTGTTTTTT. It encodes CASSKAPGRGGRELFF.

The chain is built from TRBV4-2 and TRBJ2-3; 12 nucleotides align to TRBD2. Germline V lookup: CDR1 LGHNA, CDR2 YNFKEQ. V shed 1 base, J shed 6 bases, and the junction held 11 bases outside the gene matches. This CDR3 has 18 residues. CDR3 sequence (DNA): TGTGCCAGCAGCCAAGCCTTAGCTAGCGGGGGGGGCCTTGATACGCAGTATTTT. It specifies CASSQALASGGGLDTQYF.

CDR3 residues: CASRGQETQYF. The CDR3 coding sequence is TGTGCCAGCAGGGGGCAAGAGACCCAGTACTTC. This chain connects TRBV2 to TRBJ2-5; D is ambiguous. Trimming removed 6 bases from V and 2 bases from J, with 4 bases in between. Germline CDR1 is SNHLY and CDR2 is FYNNEI. This CDR3 region has 11 residues.

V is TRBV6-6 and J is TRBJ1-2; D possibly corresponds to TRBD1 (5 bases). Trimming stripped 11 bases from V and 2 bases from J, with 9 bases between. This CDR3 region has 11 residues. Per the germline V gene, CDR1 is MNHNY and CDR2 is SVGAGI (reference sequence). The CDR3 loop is CAVEGNYGYTF. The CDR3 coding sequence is TGTGCCGTGGAGGGGAACTATGGCTACACCTTC.

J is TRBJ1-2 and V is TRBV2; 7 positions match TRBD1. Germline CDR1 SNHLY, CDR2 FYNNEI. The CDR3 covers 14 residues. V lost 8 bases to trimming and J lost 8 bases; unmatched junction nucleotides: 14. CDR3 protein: CASFGLRGLKGYTF. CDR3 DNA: TGTGCCAGCTTCGGTCTGAGGGGGCTCAAGGGCTACACCTTC.

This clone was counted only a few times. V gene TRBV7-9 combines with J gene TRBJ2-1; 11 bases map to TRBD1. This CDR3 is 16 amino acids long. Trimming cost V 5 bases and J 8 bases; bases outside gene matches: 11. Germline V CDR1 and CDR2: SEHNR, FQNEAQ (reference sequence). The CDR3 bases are TGTGCCAGCAGCGCCCTAACCGGGACAGGGGGTGATGAGCAGTTCTTC. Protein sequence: CASSALTGTGGDEQFF.

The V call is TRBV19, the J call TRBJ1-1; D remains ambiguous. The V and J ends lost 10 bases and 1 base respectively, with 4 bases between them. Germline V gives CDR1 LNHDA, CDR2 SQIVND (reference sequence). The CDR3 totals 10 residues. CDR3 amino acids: CATGNTEAFF. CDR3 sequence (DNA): TGTGCCACAGGGAACACTGAAGCTTTCTTT.

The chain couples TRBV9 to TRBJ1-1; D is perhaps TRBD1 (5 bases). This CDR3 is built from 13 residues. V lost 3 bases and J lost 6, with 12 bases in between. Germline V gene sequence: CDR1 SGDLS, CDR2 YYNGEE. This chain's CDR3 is CASSAGTTAEAFF. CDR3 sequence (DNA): TGTGCCAGCAGCGCAGGGACGACAGCTGAAGCTTTCTTT.

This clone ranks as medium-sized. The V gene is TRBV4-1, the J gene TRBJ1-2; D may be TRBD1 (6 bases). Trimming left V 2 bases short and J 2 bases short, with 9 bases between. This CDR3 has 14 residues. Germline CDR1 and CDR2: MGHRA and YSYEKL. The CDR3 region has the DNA TGCGCCAGCAGCCAATCCAGGGGAAACTATGGCTACACCTTC. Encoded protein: CASSQSRGNYGYTF.

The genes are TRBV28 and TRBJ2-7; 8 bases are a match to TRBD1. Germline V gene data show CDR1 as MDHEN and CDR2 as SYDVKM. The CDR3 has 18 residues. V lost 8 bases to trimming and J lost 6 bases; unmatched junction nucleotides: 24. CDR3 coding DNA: TGTGCCAGCTTTGGACAGGGCCTCGACTCTGCATCGGTTGGCGAGCAGTACTTC. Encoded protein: CASFGQGLDSASVGEQYF.

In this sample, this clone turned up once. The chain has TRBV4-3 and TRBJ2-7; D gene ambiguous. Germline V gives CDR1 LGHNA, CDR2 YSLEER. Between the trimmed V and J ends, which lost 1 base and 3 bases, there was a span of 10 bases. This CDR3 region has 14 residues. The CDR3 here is CASSQGGRNYEQYF. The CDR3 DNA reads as TGCGCCAGCAGCCAAGGTGGACGGAACTACGAGCAGTACTTC.

CDR3 in DNA: TGTGCCAGCAGCCCAGGGTTTGTTAACTATGGCTACACCTTC. It is translated as CASSPGFVNYGYTF. The genes are TRBV7-6 and TRBJ1-2, with D perhaps matching TRBD1 (5 bases). This CDR3 region has 14 residues. Germline-derived CDR1 and CDR2 are SGHVS and FNYEAQ. V was clipped by 5 bases and J by 1 base, with 11 bases between them.

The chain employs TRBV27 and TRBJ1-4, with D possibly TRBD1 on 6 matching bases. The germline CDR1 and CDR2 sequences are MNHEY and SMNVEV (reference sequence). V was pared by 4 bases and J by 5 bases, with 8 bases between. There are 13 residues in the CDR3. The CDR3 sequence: CASSSDSNEKLFF. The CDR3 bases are TGTGCCAGCAGTTCGGACAGCAATGAAAAACTGTTTTTT.

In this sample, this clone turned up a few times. For the CDR3, the DNA is TGTGCCCGTAGTATTCTTGTGGCTTTCTTT. Amino acids: CARSILVAFF. V gene TRBV6-1 combines with J gene TRBJ1-1; D is ambiguous. The CDR3 covers 10 residues. Germline values: CDR1 MNHNS, CDR2 SASEGT. V gave up 11 bases and J gave up 11 bases, with 15 bases separating them.